This entry lists 18 T cell receptor beta chains sequenced from one sample in a study of cytomegalovirus exposure and HLA in healthy donors. Primers for the PCR totalled 60 Vbeta and 13 Jbeta. Sequencing was performed with immunoSEQ multiplex PCR; in TCRdb, only in-frame clones are kept and a portion is missing. Of about 160,000 clones in the sample, roughly 77% were seen once. Sequenced material: PBMCs. The receptors were sampled from a woman aged 40 to 50 in good health and CMV-seropositive.

Comments on this clone: Sequence at one end of the junction differs from germline and may be a read error. J is TRBJ1-1 and V is TRBV7-8, with D possibly TRBD1 on 5 matching bases. Germline V CDR1 and CDR2: SGHVS, FQNEAQ. There are 14 residues in the CDR3. CDR3 sequence reads: CASSSQELNAEAFF. The CDR3 nucleotides are TGTGCCAGCAGCTCACAGGAGCTGAACGCTGAAGCTTTCTTT.

This clone came up a few times. J is TRBJ2-1 and V is TRBV5-6, with 8 bases lining up with TRBD2. J was trimmed by 6 bases and V by 1 base; bases with no gene match: 6. This CDR3 has 15 residues. Germline CDR1 SGHDT, CDR2 YYEEEE. The CDR3 region has the DNA TGTGCCAGCAGCTTGACGGGAGGGCCAACCAATGAGCAGTTCTTC. This sequence encodes CASSLTGGPTNEQFF. The full variable domain, rest sourced from reference TRBV5-6 and TRBJ2-1, is DAGVTQSPTHLIKTRGQQVTLRCSPKSGHDTVSWYQQALGQGPQFIFQYYEEEERQRGNFPDRFSGHQFPNYSSELNVNALLLGDSALYLCASSLTGGPTNEQFFGPGTRLTVL.

This chain's CDR3 is CASSVDTVGGEQYF. In nucleotides, the CDR3 is TGTGCCAGCAGCGTAGATACCGTCGGAGGCGAGCAGTACTTC. The chain couples TRBV9 to TRBJ2-7; D possibly corresponds to TRBD2 (5 bases). The ends were cut back, 0 bases at V and 6 bases at J, with 13 bases in the middle. CDR3 size: 14 residues. Germline V lookup: CDR1 SGDLS, CDR2 YYNGEE.

This rearrangement joins TRBV4-3 to TRBJ2-2; 8 bases line up with TRBD2. CDR1 LGHNA and CDR2 YSLEER come from the germline V gene. The trim removed 0 bases at V and 0 bases at J, leaving 6 bases unmatched. This CDR3 spans 18 amino acids. In nucleotides, the CDR3 is TGCGCCAGCAGCCAAGAGCGGGGGGCGACCGCGAACACCGGGGAGCTGTTTTTT. This codes for CASSQERGATANTGELFF.

The V and J genes are TRBV30 and TRBJ2-1; TRBD2 matches 10 bases. Germline CDR1 is GTSNPN and CDR2 is SVGIG (reference sequence). V shed 0 bases, J shed 6 bases, and the junction held 8 bases outside the gene matches. This CDR3 is built from 16 residues. DNA for the CDR3: TGTGCCTGGAGTGTCAGCGGGAGGGGGGGTCTCAATGAGCAGTTCTTC. The encoded protein is CAWSVSGRGGLNEQFF. The entire variable domain, with the rest obtained from reference TRBV30 and TRBJ2-1, is as follows: SQTIHQWPATLVQPVGSPLSLECTVEGTSNPNLYWYRQAAGRGLQLLFYSVGIGQISSEVPQNLSASRPQDRQFILSSKKLLLSDSGFYLCAWSVSGRGGLNEQFFGPGTRLTVL.

V is TRBV15 and J is TRBJ2-7; possibly TRBD2 for D (7 bases). The CDR3 length is 16 residues. The V end was cut by 0 bases, the J end by 4 bases, with 16 bases between. Germline V gene lookup returns CDR1 LNHNV and CDR2 YYDKDF (reference sequence). The CDR3 DNA follows: TGTGCCACCAGCAGAGATGGGGCAGGGGAGGGTTACGAGCAGTACTTC. Translation: CATSRDGAGEGYEQYF.

The chain is built from TRBV6-5 and TRBJ2-5; D is perhaps TRBD2 (6 bases). This CDR3 contains 16 residues. The germline gives CDR1 MNHEY, CDR2 SVGAGI. Trimming took 2 bases from V and 2 from J, leaving 15 bases between them. CDR3 in DNA: TGTGCCAGCAGTTACACATATGGAGGGCGGCAAGAGACCCAGTACTTC. Protein: CASSYTYGGRQETQYF.

The rearrangement links TRBV7-7 to TRBJ2-5, with 7 bases aligning to TRBD2. This CDR3 comprises 15 residues. J gave up 1 base and V 5 bases, and 7 bases lay outside the gene matches. The germline CDR1 and CDR2 sequences are SSHAT and FNYEAQ (reference sequence). Here the CDR3 DNA reads TGTGCCAGCAGCCGTCTCGGGGGGACCCAAGAGACCCAGTACTTC. It is translated as CASSRLGGTQETQYF. Using reference TRBV7-7 and TRBJ2-5 for the parts outside the CDR3, the full variable domain is GAGVSQSPRYKVTKRGQDVTLRCDPISSHATLYWYQQALGQGPEFLTYFNYEAQPDKSGLPSDRFSAERPEGSISTLTIQRTEQRDSAMYRCASSRLGGTQETQYFGPGTRLLVL.

The chain carries TRBV5-1 and TRBJ1-1; TRBD1 aligns across 8 bases. The CDR3 length is 15 residues. The junction had 4 bases not matched to a gene; V was cut back by 0 bases and J by 3 bases. Germline CDR1 and CDR2: SGHRS and YFSETQ. In nucleotides, the CDR3 is TGCGCCAGCAGCTTGGGGACAGGGTTCGACACTGAAGCTTTCTTT. It codes for CASSLGTGFDTEAFF.

Only a few counts were recorded for this clone. This rearrangement joins TRBV11-2 to TRBJ2-7, with no clear D. CDR1 SGHAT and CDR2 FQNNGV come from the germline V gene. With 2 bases removed from V and 1 base from J, the gap between germline ends came to 6 bases. This CDR3 is built from 13 residues. CDR3: CASSLTESYEQYF. The CDR3 DNA follows: TGTGCCAGCAGCTTAACAGAGTCCTACGAGCAGTACTTC.

This clone has a handful of counts. The rearrangement joins TRBV2 to TRBJ1-4, with D possibly matching TRBD1 (6 bases). CDR3 size: 12 residues. Germline CDR1 reads SNHLY; CDR2 reads FYNNEI. Trimming stripped 10 bases from V and 6 bases from J, with 12 bases between. CDR3 sequence: CATQGRDEKLFF. The CDR3, as DNA: TGTGCCACTCAGGGGCGAGATGAAAAACTGTTTTTT.

The gene calls are TRBV29-1 and TRBJ2-7; no clear D gene. CDR1 and CDR2 (germline): SQVTM, ANQGSEA. Trimming stripped 0 bases from V and 1 base from J, with 7 bases between. This CDR3 contains 13 residues. CDR3 in DNA: TGCAGCGTTGAAGATCCCGGGTCCTACGAGCAGTACTTC. Its translation is CSVEDPGSYEQYF.

This chain connects TRBV21-1 to TRBJ2-7; the tabulated D call, TRBD1, remains unverified against the DNA. TRBV21-1 is a pseudogene. This CDR3 comprises 15 residues. DNA for the CDR3: TGTGCCAGCAGCAAATTGGACAGGGTCCCCTACGAGCAGTACTTC. It specifies CASSKLDRVPYEQYF.

This chain links TRBV29-1 with TRBJ2-5, with 8 bases that match TRBD2. The germline gives CDR1 SQVTM, CDR2 ANQGSEA. The V gene end was trimmed by 6 bases and the J gene end by 5 bases; junction bases not matched to a gene: 11. CDR3 length: 14 residues. CDR3 nucleotides: TGCAGCGTGGGGGCTTTAAGCGGGAGTGAGACCCAGTACTTC. Protein: CSVGALSGSETQYF.

The chain has TRBV27 and TRBJ1-1, with D possibly matching TRBD1 (5 bases). V shed 0 bases and J shed 4 bases, with 12 bases lying between them. Germline CDR1 is MNHEY and CDR2 is SMNVEV (reference sequence). The CDR3 spans 15 residues. The CDR3 DNA follows: TGTGCCAGCAGTTTATCGAACGGAAGGGGCACTGAAGCTTTCTTT. As protein: CASSLSNGRGTEAFF.

The chain links TRBV7-2 to TRBJ2-5; D not certain. This CDR3 region has 13 residues. Germline CDR1 is SGHTA and CDR2 is FQGNSA. Trimming shortened V by 1 base and J by 5 bases, and 8 bases separated the two germline ends. CDR3 sequence: CASSLDLRETQYF. The CDR3, as DNA: TGTGCCAGCAGCTTAGACCTTCGGGAGACCCAGTACTTC.

This chain links TRBV5-1 with TRBJ2-1; D is unresolved. Germline loops: CDR1 SGHRS, CDR2 YFSETQ. V was clipped by 2 bases and J by 7 bases, with 7 bases between them. This CDR3 spans 12 amino acids. The CDR3, as DNA: TGCGCCAGCAGCTTAGAGTCAAATGAGCAGTTCTTC. This encodes CASSLESNEQFF. Full variable domain (rest looked up from reference TRBV5-1 and TRBJ2-1): KAGVTQTPRYLIKTRGQQVTLSCSPISGHRSVSWYQQTPGQGLQFLFEYFSETQRNKGNFPGRFSGRQFSNSRSEMNVSTLELGDSALYLCASSLESNEQFFGPGTRLTVL.

This rearrangement joins TRBV6-1 to TRBJ1-2; D uncertain. Germline CDR1 is MNHNS and CDR2 is SASEGT. Trimming stripped 0 bases from V and 0 bases from J, with 5 bases between. The CDR3 spans 14 residues. The CDR3 bases are TGTGCCAGCAGTGAAGCAGGAGCTAACTATGGCTACACCTTC. Protein: CASSEAGANYGYTF.